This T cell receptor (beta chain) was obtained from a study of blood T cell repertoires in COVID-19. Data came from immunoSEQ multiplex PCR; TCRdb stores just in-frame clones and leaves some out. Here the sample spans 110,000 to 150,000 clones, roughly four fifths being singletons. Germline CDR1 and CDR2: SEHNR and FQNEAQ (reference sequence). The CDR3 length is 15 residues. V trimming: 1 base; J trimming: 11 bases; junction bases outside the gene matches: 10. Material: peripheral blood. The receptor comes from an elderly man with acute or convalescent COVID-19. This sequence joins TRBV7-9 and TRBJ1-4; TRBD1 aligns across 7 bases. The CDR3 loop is CASSLGTGTGDKLFF. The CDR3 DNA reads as TGTGCCAGCAGCTTAGGGACAGGAACAGGGGACAAACTGTTTTTT.